This entry lists 23 T cell receptor beta chains sequenced from one sample in a study of blood T cells in healthy people across ages. The authors ran a second PCR of 7 to 11 cycles using a sample-barcoded 5' primer and a J-beta primer mix. MiXCR was run by TCRdb on the 5' RACE reads, yielding one entry per CDR3 protein. Here the sample spans 910,000 or so distinct CDR3 sequences, 45% to 60% being singletons. Sequencing input: blood. The receptors stem from a woman aged 60-75 years in good health.

A word on this clonotype: A much larger clone differs by one base, so this may be a read error. The chain couples TRBV6-5 to TRBJ2-7; possible D gene TRBD1, 5 bases. The CDR3 consists of 13 residues. Germline V gene data show CDR1 as MNHEY and CDR2 as SVGAGI. V gave up 4 bases and J gave up 9 bases, with 16 bases separating them. The CDR3 loop is CASSSTRAGPQYF. The CDR3 DNA follows: TGTGCCAGCAGTTCGACCAGGGCAGGACCGCAGTACTTC.

The V gene is TRBV9, the J gene TRBJ2-4; D call uncertain. CDR3 length: 14 residues. V lost 4 bases and J 3 bases, leaving 11 bases between the germline ends. CDR1 SGDLS and CDR2 YYNGEE come from the germline V gene. The CDR3 DNA is TGTGCCAGCAGCCCCACCAGCCTCAAAAACATTCAGTACTTC. Translation gives CASSPTSLKNIQYF.

Ten or more counts support this clonotype. The rearrangement joins TRBV7-2 to TRBJ2-5, with unresolved D. The CDR3 is 13 amino acids. The germline gives CDR1 SGHTA, CDR2 FQGNSA. The germline V and J ends were trimmed by 7 bases and 5 bases, with 14 bases remaining between them. DNA for the CDR3: TGTGCCAGCAAAGGACCTGCCGGGGAGACCCAGTACTTC. Translated, it gives CASKGPAGETQYF.

The rearrangement links TRBV5-1 to TRBJ2-1, with a weak D call TRBD2 (6 bases). V was trimmed by 3 bases and J by 6 bases, leaving 19 bases between them. Looked up from germline, CDR1 is SGHRS and CDR2 is YFSETQ. CDR3 length: 16 amino acids. This CDR3 reads CASSSPGVCITNEQFF. CDR3 DNA: TGCGCCAGCAGCTCCCCGGGAGTATGTATAACCAATGAGCAGTTCTTC.

V gene TRBV20-1 combines with J gene TRBJ1-1; no reliable D call. Germline-derived CDR1 and CDR2 are DFQATT and SNEGSKA (reference sequence). The ends were cut back, 3 bases at V and 4 bases at J, with 12 bases in the middle. This CDR3 has 13 amino acids. CDR3 DNA sequence: TGCAGTGCTAGTCGTCTTAGTCGCACTGAAGCTTTCTTT. It is translated as CSASRLSRTEAFF.

As regards this clonotype: Relative to the germline gene, one junction end is altered; a read error may explain this. V usage is TRBV29-1 and J usage is TRBJ2-3; D possibly corresponds to TRBD1 (5 bases). This CDR3 is built from 12 residues. Germline V gives CDR1 SQVTM, CDR2 ANQGSEA. The CDR3 DNA reads TGCAGCGTTGAAGGGACAACAGGTACGCAGTATTTT. Its protein is CSVEGTTGTQYF.

In this sample, this clonotype turned up a few times. The chain links TRBV29-1 to TRBJ2-5; tentative D call: TRBD2 (5 bases). Trimming pared 2 bases from V and 2 bases from J, leaving 12 bases between. Germline CDR1 and CDR2: SQVTM and ANQGSEA. This CDR3 region has 14 residues. CDR3 DNA sequence: TGCAGCGTTGAACTGGGAAGAGGGCAAGAGACCCAGTACTTC. Translation: CSVELGRGQETQYF.

The CDR3 coding sequence is TGCAGTGCTAAGCGGGTCCTGTACGAGCAGTACTTC. This translates into CSAKRVLYEQYF. The genes are TRBV20-1 and TRBJ2-5; tentative D call: TRBD2 (6 bases). Gene TRBJ2-7 matches the end of the DNA better, so the J call may be wrong. In germline, CDR1 is DFQATT, CDR2 SNEGSKA (reference sequence). This CDR3 contains 12 residues.

Remarks on this clonotype: Because the CDR3's place on the DNA is in doubt, the DNA is left out and the CDR3 is given as listed by TCRdb. V and J are TRBV21-1 and TRBJ2-6. TRBV21-1 constitutes a pseudogene. The CDR3 extends over 14 residues, inclusive of both ends. The CDR3 spells CANRWGPGANVLTF.

The chain uses TRBV30 and TRBJ2-6; D not resolved. Between the trimmed V and J ends, which lost 3 bases and 4 bases, there was a span of 4 bases. Germline V gives CDR1 GTSNPN, CDR2 SVGIG (reference sequence). The CDR3 sequence is 12 residues long. DNA of the CDR3: TGTGCCTGGAGGTTAGGGGCCAACGTCCTGACTTTC. It specifies CAWRLGANVLTF.

The chain recombines TRBV20-1 with TRBJ2-4, with a weak D call TRBD2 (7 bases). The V gene's germline CDR1 is DFQATT and CDR2 SNEGSKA (reference sequence). The CDR3 length is 14 residues. Trimming took off 3 bases at V and 4 bases at J, with 13 bases between the two ends. CDR3 residues: CSASGGAIKNIQYF. CDR3 nucleotides: TGCAGTGCTAGTGGGGGGGCTATTAAAAACATTCAGTACTTC.

The chain links TRBV7-9 to TRBJ1-5, with D possibly being TRBD1 (5 bases). Germline-derived CDR1 and CDR2 are SEHNR and FQNEAQ (reference sequence). V shed 2 bases and J shed 7 bases, with 12 bases lying between them. The CDR3 contains 14 residues. CDR3 in amino acids: CASSLSWGTQPQHF. The CDR3 DNA follows: TGTGCCAGCAGCTTAAGCTGGGGGACCCAGCCCCAGCATTTT.

This clonotype was detected only once. The chain employs TRBV28 and TRBJ1-2; TRBD1 might be the D (6 bases). The length of the CDR3 is 14 residues. CDR1 is MDHEN and CDR2 is SYDVKM in the germline V gene. Between the trimmed V and J ends, which lost 1 base and 8 bases, there was a span of 14 bases. CDR3 region: CASSLLGRGAGYTF. The DNA for the CDR3 is TGTGCCAGCAGTTTATTGGGCAGGGGAGCCGGCTACACCTTC.

This chain connects TRBV4-2 to TRBJ1-2; D might be TRBD1 (5 bases). V was pared by 1 base and J by 3 bases, with 9 bases between. The CDR3 spans 14 residues. CDR1 is LGHNA, CDR2 YNFKEQ, per germline. In DNA, the CDR3 is TGTGCCAGCAGCCAAGCGGGACCGCACTATGGCTACACCTTC. Protein product: CASSQAGPHYGYTF.

This chain joins TRBV20-1 and TRBJ2-3; D is possibly TRBD2 (7 bases). The length of the CDR3 is 17 residues. V was shortened by 1 base and J by 2 bases, with 19 bases between the two germline ends. CDR1 is DFQATT, CDR2 SNEGSKA, per germline (reference sequence). The chain's CDR3 is CSARGLVWGGSTDTQYF. In DNA form, the CDR3 reads TGCAGTGCTAGAGGGCTTGTCTGGGGGGGCTCCACAGATACGCAGTATTTT.

The rearrangement links TRBV7-2 to TRBJ2-7; 8 positions match TRBD2. This CDR3 comprises 15 residues. Per the germline V gene, CDR1 is SGHTA and CDR2 is FQGNSA. The junction had 5 bases not matched to a gene; V was cut back by 1 base and J by 3 bases. The CDR3 coding sequence is TGTGCCAGCAGCTTAGATGGGACTAGTTACTACGAGCAGTACTTC. Translation gives CASSLDGTSYYEQYF.

V gene TRBV15 combines with J gene TRBJ2-3; D is possibly TRBD2 (5 bases). This CDR3 has 17 residues. V dropped 3 bases and J dropped 6 bases, with 22 bases sitting between them. CDR1 and CDR2 from the germline V gene are LNHNV and YYDKDF (reference sequence). The DNA for the CDR3 is TGTGCCACCAGCAGCATTCTTTTCCGAGGGTTCACGGATACGCAGTATTTT. Amino acids: CATSSILFRGFTDTQYF.

The chain uses TRBV4-1 and TRBJ2-3, with 7 bases fitting TRBD2. The germline V gene encodes CDR1 MGHRA and CDR2 YSYEKL. CDR3 length: 19 residues. J was trimmed by 7 bases and V by 1 base; bases with no gene match: 20. Here the CDR3 reads CASSQGPGGRSGGVNTQYF. The CDR3 DNA reads TGCGCCAGCAGCCAAGGTCCGGGGGGTCGGAGTGGAGGTGTGAATACGCAGTATTTT.

The chain carries TRBV20-1 and TRBJ2-1; 9 nucleotides align to TRBD1. This CDR3 is 16 amino acids long. V dropped 4 bases and J dropped 3; count of bases not matched to a gene: 10. CDR1 is DFQATT, CDR2 SNEGSKA, per germline (reference sequence). This CDR3 reads CSAKHPEGQGYNEQFF. The CDR3 region has the DNA TGCAGTGCTAAGCACCCGGAGGGACAGGGCTACAATGAGCAGTTCTTC.

V gene TRBV4-1 combines with J gene TRBJ2-3, with D perhaps given as TRBD1 or TRBD2 (6 bases each). The CDR3 has 16 residues. Germline V gene data show CDR1 as MGHRA and CDR2 as YSYEKL. V lost 5 bases and J 1 base, leaving 16 bases between the germline ends. CDR3 DNA: TGCGCCAGCAGCGCATCACAGAGGGGGGGCACAGATACGCAGTATTTT. Translating gives CASSASQRGGTDTQYF.

The chain combines TRBV6-2 or TRBV6-3 with TRBJ2-1; D unclear. CDR3 length: 16 residues. Germline V gene sequence: CDR1 MNHEY, CDR2 SVGEGT. The V end was cut by 5 bases, the J end by 4 bases, with 18 bases between. CDR3 in amino acids: CASSTKAGETYNEQFF. Written as DNA, the CDR3 is TGTGCCAGCAGTACTAAAGCAGGAGAAACGTACAATGAGCAGTTCTTC.

Only a few counts were recorded for this clonotype. The V call is TRBV28, the J call TRBJ2-3; D may match TRBD1 or TRBD2 (5 bases each). There are 15 residues in the CDR3. In germline, CDR1 is MDHEN, CDR2 SYDVKM. V was pared by 6 bases and J by 3 bases, with 16 bases between. CDR3 DNA sequence: TGTGCCAGCAGCCATGGGGGAGAAGCGACAGATACGCAGTATTTT. Its translation is CASSHGGEATDTQYF.

The chain recombines TRBV27 with TRBJ2-7; unclear D gene. The V end was cut by 5 bases, the J end by 4 bases, with 12 bases between. Germline CDR1 MNHEY, CDR2 SMNVEV (reference sequence). The CDR3 consists of 13 residues. The CDR3 DNA sequence: TGTGCCAGCAGTCCAGGACCGGAGTACGAGCAGTACTTC. Its translation: CASSPGPEYEQYF.